The clone carrying this T cell receptor (beta chain) occurred a few times. Its antigen is undetermined. Trimming took 6 bases from V and 4 from J, leaving 7 bases between them. This CDR3 spans 12 amino acids. The germline CDR1 and CDR2 sequences are LNHDA and SQIVND (reference sequence). These data belong to a study of CD8 T cells in Susac syndrome. Study-wide results and limits: Regarding the TCR sequencing and HLA analysis, the study admitted that a relatively small number of individuals were involved.

The multiple sclerosis controls comprised treatment-naive patients whose relapsing-remitting disease was stable or active. Negative isolation yielded the CD8+ and CD4+ T cells, while FACS enriched the TEMRA cells. Random hexamers were used to reverse transcribe the RNA input (about 0.45 to 1 ug). TCR beta CDR3 was amplified by immunoSEQ multiplex PCR. This amplification extended across 54 Vbeta and 13 Jbeta segments. MiXCR, run by TCRdb on the immunoSEQ multiplex PCR reads, gives a single entry per CDR3 protein. The table includes hundreds of thousands of distinct CDR3 sequences, approximately 89% detected once.

The V gene is TRBV19, the J gene TRBJ1-5; D is ambiguous. This clonotype was obtained from a human donor with multiple sclerosis. The sample taken for sequencing was CD8+ T cells from PBMCs. The CDR3 spells CASRRENQPQHF. The CDR3 nucleotides read TGTGCCAGTAGGAGGGAAAATCAGCCCCAGCATTTT.